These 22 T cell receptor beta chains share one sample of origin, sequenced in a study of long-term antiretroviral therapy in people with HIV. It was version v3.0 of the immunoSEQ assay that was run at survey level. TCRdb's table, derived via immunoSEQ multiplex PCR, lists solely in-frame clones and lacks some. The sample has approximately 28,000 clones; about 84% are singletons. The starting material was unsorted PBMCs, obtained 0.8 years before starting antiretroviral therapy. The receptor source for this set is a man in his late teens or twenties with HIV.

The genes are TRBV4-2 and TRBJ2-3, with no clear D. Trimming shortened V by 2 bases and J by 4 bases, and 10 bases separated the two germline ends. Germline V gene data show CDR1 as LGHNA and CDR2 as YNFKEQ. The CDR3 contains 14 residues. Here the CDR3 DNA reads TGTGCCAGCAGCCAAAGACGGACCGCAGATACGCAGTATTTT. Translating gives CASSQRRTADTQYF.

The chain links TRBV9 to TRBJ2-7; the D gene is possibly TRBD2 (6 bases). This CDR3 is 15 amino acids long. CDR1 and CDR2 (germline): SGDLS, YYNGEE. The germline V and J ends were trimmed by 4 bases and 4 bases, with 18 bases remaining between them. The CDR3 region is CASSLRDTGLYEQYF. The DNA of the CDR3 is TGTGCCAGCAGCCTCAGGGATACGGGACTTTACGAGCAGTACTTC.

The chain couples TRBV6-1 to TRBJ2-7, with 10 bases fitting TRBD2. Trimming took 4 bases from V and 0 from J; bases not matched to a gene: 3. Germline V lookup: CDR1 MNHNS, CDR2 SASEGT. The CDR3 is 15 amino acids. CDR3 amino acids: CASSALAGSSYEQYF. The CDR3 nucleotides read TGTGCCAGCAGTGCACTAGCGGGGAGCTCCTACGAGCAGTACTTC.

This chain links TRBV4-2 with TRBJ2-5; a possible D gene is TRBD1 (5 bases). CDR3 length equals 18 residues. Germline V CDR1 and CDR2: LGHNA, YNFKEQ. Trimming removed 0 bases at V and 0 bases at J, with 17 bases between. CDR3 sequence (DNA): TGTGCCAGCAGCCAAGAGTTCGGCAGGGCCGCGTACCAAGAGACCCAGTACTTC. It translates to CASSQEFGRAAYQETQYF.

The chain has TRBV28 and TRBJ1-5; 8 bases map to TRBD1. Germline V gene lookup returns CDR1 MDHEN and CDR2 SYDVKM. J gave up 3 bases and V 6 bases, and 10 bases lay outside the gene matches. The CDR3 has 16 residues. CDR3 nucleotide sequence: TGTGCCAGCAGCGACCCGCTGGACAGGGCCAATCAGCCCCAGCATTTT. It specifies CASSDPLDRANQPQHF. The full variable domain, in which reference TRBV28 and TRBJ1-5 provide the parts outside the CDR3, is DVKVTQSSRYLVKRTGEKVFLECVQDMDHENMFWYRQDPGLGLRLIYFSYDVKMKEKGDIPEGYSVSREKKERFSLILESASTNQTSMYLCASSDPLDRANQPQHFGDGTRLSIL.

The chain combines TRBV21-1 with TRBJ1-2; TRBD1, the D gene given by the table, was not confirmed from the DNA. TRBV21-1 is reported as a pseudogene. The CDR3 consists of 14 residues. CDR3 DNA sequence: TGTGCCAGCAAGTCAACTACAGGGAACTATGGCTACACCTTC. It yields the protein CASKSTTGNYGYTF.

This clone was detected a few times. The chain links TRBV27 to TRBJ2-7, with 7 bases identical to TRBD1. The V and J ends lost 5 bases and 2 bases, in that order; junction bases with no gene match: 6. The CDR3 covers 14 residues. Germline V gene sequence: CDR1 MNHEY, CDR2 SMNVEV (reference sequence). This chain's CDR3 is CASSELGQPYEQYF. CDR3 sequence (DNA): TGTGCCAGCAGTGAACTGGGACAGCCCTACGAGCAGTACTTC.

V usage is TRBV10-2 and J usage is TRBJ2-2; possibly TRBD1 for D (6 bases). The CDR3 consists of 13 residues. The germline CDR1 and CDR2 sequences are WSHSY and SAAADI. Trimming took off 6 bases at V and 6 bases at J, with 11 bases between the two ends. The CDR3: CASSTGRAGELFF. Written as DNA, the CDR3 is TGCGCCAGCAGCACAGGGCGCGCCGGGGAGCTGTTTTTT.

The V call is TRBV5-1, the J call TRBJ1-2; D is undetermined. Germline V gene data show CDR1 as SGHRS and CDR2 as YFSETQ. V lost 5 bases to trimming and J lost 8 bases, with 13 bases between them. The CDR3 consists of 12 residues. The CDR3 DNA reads TGCGCCAGCAGTCAAAATGAGGGAGGCTACACCTTC. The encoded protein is CASSQNEGGYTF.

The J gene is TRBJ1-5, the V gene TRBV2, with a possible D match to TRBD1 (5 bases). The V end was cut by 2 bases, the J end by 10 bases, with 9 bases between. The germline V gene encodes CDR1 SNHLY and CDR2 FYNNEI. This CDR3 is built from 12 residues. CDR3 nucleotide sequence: TGTGCCAGCAGTGAAAAAGGGGTTCCCCAGCATTTT. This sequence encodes CASSEKGVPQHF.

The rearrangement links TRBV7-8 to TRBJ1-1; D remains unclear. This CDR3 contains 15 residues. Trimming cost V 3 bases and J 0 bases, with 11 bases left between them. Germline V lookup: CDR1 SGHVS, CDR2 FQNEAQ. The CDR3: CASSFPAAMNTEAFF. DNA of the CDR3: TGTGCCAGCAGCTTCCCGGCAGCAATGAACACTGAAGCTTTCTTT.

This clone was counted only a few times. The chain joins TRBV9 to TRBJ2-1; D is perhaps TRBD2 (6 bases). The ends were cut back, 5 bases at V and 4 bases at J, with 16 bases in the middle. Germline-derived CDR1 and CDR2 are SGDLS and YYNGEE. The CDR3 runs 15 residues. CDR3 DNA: TGTGCCAGCAGACCGGGACTTTTGGCTTACAATGAGCAGTTCTTC. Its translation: CASRPGLLAYNEQFF.

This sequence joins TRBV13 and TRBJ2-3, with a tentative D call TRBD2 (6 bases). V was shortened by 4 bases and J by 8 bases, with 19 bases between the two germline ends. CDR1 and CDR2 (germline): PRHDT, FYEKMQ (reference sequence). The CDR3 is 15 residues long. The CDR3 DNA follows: TGTGCCAGCAGCTCTTTCCGGTTAGGAGCGGGTACGCAGTATTTT. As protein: CASSSFRLGAGTQYF.

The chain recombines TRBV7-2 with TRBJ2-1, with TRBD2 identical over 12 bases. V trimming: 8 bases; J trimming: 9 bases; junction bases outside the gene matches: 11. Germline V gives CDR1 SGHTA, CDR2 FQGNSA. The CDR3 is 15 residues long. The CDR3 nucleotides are TGTGCCAGCTCCCGAGCTAGCGGGGGGGCAATTGAGCAGTTCTTC. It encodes CASSRASGGAIEQFF.

Written as DNA, the CDR3 is TGTGCCAGCTCACCAGGACAGGGGGGAGAGAACACTGAAGCTTTCTTT. Translating gives CASSPGQGGENTEAFF. The chain joins TRBV18 to TRBJ1-1; 10 bases agree with TRBD1. Germline trimming cut 2 bases from V and 1 base from J; bases unmatched to any gene: 4. The CDR3 has 16 amino acids. Germline CDR1 is KGHSH and CDR2 is LQKENI.

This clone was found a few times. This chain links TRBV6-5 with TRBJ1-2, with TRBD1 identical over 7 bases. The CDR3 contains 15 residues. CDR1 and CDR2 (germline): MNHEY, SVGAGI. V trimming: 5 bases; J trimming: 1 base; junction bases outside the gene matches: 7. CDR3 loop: CASSGGGLGNYGYTF. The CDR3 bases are TGTGCCAGCAGTGGAGGGGGCTTGGGTAACTATGGCTACACCTTC.

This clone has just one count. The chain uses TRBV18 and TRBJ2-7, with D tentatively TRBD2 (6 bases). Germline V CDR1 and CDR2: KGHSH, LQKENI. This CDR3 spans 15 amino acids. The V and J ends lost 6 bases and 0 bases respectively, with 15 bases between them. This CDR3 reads CASSVGPGDSYEQYF. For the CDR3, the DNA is TGTGCCAGCTCTGTAGGTCCGGGAGACTCCTACGAGCAGTACTTC. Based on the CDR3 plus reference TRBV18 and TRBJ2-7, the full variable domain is NAGVMQNPRHLVRRRGQEARLRCSPMKGHSHVYWYRQLPEEGLKFMVYLQKENIIDESGMPKERFSAEFPKEGPSILRIQQVVRGDSAAYFCASSVGPGDSYEQYFGPGTRLTVT.

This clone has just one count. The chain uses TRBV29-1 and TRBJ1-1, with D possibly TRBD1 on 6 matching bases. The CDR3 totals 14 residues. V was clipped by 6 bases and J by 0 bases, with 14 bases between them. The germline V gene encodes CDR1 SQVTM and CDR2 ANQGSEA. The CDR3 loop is CSVGLDRMNTEAFF. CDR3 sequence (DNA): TGCAGCGTAGGGTTGGACAGAATGAACACTGAAGCTTTCTTT.

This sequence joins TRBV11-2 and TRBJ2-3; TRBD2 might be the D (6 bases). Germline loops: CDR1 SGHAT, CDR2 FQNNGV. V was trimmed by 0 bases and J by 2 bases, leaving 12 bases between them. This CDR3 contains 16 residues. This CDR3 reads CASSLDLGLLTDTQYF. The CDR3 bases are TGTGCCAGCAGCTTAGATCTGGGACTCCTCACAGATACGCAGTATTTT.

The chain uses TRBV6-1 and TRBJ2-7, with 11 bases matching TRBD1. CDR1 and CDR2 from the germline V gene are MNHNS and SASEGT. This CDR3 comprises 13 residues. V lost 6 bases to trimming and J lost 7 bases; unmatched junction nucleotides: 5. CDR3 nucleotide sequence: TGTGCCAGCAGGGACAGGGGGCTGAGGGAGCAGTACTTC. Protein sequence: CASRDRGLREQYF.

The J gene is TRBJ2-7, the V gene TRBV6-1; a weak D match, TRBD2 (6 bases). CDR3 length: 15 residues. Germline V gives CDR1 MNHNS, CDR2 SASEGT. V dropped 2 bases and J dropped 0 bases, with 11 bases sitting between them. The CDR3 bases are TGTGCCAGCAGTGAACAGGCCGGGAGCTCCTACGAGCAGTACTTC. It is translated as CASSEQAGSSYEQYF.

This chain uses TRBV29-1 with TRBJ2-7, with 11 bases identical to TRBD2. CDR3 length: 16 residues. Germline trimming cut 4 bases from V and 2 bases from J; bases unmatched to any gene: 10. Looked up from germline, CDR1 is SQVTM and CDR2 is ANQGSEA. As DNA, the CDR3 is TGCAGCGTTGGCAAAAGAACTAGCGGGAGAGCCTACGAGCAGTACTTC. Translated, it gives CSVGKRTSGRAYEQYF.